These 12 T cell receptor beta chains share one sample of origin, sequenced in a study of blood T cell repertoires in COVID-19. Repertoires were generated with immunoSEQ multiplex PCR, while TCRdb's copy carries only in-frame clones and drops some. The table has some 150,000 clones, roughly 79% seen once. Sequenced sample: peripheral blood. The receptors stem from a human donor with acute or convalescent COVID-19. The donor label of this sample is uncertain.

This chain links TRBV11-2 with TRBJ1-1; D not resolved. Germline-derived CDR1 and CDR2 are SGHAT and FQNNGV. The V gene lost 3 bases and the J gene lost 7 bases, with 15 bases spanning the gap. The CDR3 is 14 residues long. The CDR3: CASSLNSGSGEAFF. The CDR3 DNA is TGTGCCAGCAGCTTGAACAGTGGATCTGGTGAAGCTTTCTTT. The variable domain in full, with the rest retrieved from reference TRBV11-2 and TRBJ1-1, is EAGVAQSPRYKIIEKRQSVAFWCNPISGHATLYWYQQILGQGPKLLIQFQNNGVVDDSQLPKDRFSAERLKGVDSTLKIQPAKLEDSAVYLCASSLNSGSGEAFFGQGTRLTVV.

The CDR3 loop reads CASSLDGGTGNTIYF. The CDR3 DNA reads TGTGCCAGCAGCCTCGACGGGGGAACGGGAAACACCATATATTTT. The chain has TRBV5-8 and TRBJ1-3, with a possible D match to TRBD1 (5 bases). The ends were cut back, 4 bases at V and 4 bases at J, with 15 bases in the middle. CDR1 and CDR2 (germline): SGHTS, YDEGEE. CDR3 length: 15 residues. Together with reference TRBV5-8 and TRBJ1-3, the CDR3 gives the full variable domain: EAGVTQSPTHLIKTRGQQATLRCSPISGHTSVYWYQQALGLGLQFLLWYDEGEERNRGNFPPRFSGRQFPNYSSELNVNALELEDSALYLCASSLDGGTGNTIYFGEGSWLTVV.

V and J are TRBV5-1 and TRBJ1-1; 7 positions agree with TRBD1. The germline gives CDR1 SGHRS, CDR2 YFSETQ. Trimming removed 2 bases from V and 6 bases from J; junction bases left unmatched: 10. The CDR3 is made up of 15 amino acids. The CDR3 coding sequence is TGCGCCAGCAGCTTTATGGGACAGTTCAACCCTGAAGCTTTCTTT. Residues: CASSFMGQFNPEAFF.

The rearrangement joins TRBV4-1 to TRBJ2-7; 7 bases fit TRBD1. The CDR3 extends over 14 amino acids. V dropped 0 bases and J dropped 2; count of bases not matched to a gene: 1. The germline gives CDR1 MGHRA, CDR2 YSYEKL. The CDR3 reads CASSQETGTYEQYV. In nucleotides, the CDR3 is TGCGCCAGCAGCCAAGAGACAGGGACCTACGAGCAGTACGTC.

The rearrangement uses TRBV5-1 and TRBJ2-7; tentatively, D is TRBD2 (7 bases). The CDR3 extends over 17 amino acids. Germline lookup yields CDR1 SGHRS and CDR2 YFSETQ. V lost 0 bases to trimming and J lost 2 bases, with 18 bases between them. CDR3 in amino acids: CASSLVSGGRFTYEQYF. The CDR3, as DNA: TGCGCCAGCAGCTTGGTCTCCGGGGGGCGCTTCACCTACGAGCAGTACTTC.

The chain has TRBV30 and TRBJ2-2; 9 bases align to TRBD1. The germline CDR1 and CDR2 sequences are GTSNPN and SVGIG (reference sequence). Trimming at V came to 5 bases and at J to 6 bases, leaving 13 bases not matched to a gene. The CDR3 is 16 amino acids. CDR3 DNA sequence: TGTGCCTGGGCTCCTACAGGGGGCCCGGGGGCCGGGGAGCTGTTTTTT. As protein: CAWAPTGGPGAGELFF.

The CDR3 DNA reads as TGTGCCAGCTCACGGACAGTGGCTGATGGCTACACCTTC. Translation: CASSRTVADGYTF. The chain couples TRBV18 to TRBJ1-2, with D tentatively TRBD1 (6 bases). CDR1 is KGHSH and CDR2 is LQKENI in the germline V gene. Deletions cut 4 bases from V and 6 bases from J, with 12 bases between. This CDR3 region has 13 residues.

The chain uses TRBV15 and TRBJ2-2; D is perhaps TRBD2 (6 bases). CDR1 is LNHNV, CDR2 YYDKDF, per germline (reference sequence). Trimming removed 5 bases from V and 6 bases from J, with 13 bases in between. The CDR3 is 14 residues long. CDR3 amino acids: CATSGLQVPGELFF. The DNA for the CDR3 is TGTGCCACCAGCGGACTACAGGTCCCCGGGGAGCTGTTTTTT.

This clone was counted once. CDR3 sequence (DNA): TGTGCCAGCGTGGACAGGAGCAATCAGCCCCAGCATTTT. Translated, it gives CASVDRSNQPQHF. This chain links TRBV19 with TRBJ1-5; 7 bases agree with TRBD1. The length of the CDR3 is 13 residues. After removal of 9 bases from V and 1 base from J, the junction contained 3 bases not matched to a gene. Germline lookup yields CDR1 LNHDA and CDR2 SQIVND (reference sequence).

V usage is TRBV6-1 and J usage is TRBJ1-5, with TRBD1 matching over 11 bases. Germline loops: CDR1 MNHNS, CDR2 SASEGT. CDR3 length: 16 amino acids. V lost 0 bases and J lost 6; bases outside the gene matches: 4. The CDR3 DNA reads as TGTGCCAGCAGTGAAGCAGGACAGGGGGCATCTCAGCCCCAGCATTTT. Translation: CASSEAGQGASQPQHF.

The gene calls are TRBV19 and TRBJ2-5; 11 bases align to TRBD1. J lost 5 bases, V lost 7 bases, and 6 bases had no gene match. The CDR3 is made up of 14 amino acids. Germline-derived CDR1 and CDR2 are LNHDA and SQIVND (reference sequence). The CDR3 region is CASKDRGPLETQYF. The DNA for the CDR3 is TGTGCCAGTAAGGACAGGGGGCCGTTGGAGACCCAGTACTTC.

V gene TRBV6-5 combines with J gene TRBJ1-5; 8 positions match TRBD1. The J segment lost 7 bases and the V segment lost 4 bases, leaving 6 bases of the junction unmatched. The germline gives CDR1 MNHEY, CDR2 SVGAGI. The CDR3 has 14 amino acids. In DNA form, the CDR3 reads TGTGCCAGCAGTTCTGGACAGGGACGGCAGCCCCAGCATTTT. Translated: CASSSGQGRQPQHF.